These 13 T cell receptor beta chains were sequenced from one sample in a study of cytomegalovirus exposure and HLA in healthy donors (dated by TCRdb to 2017 to 2019). Library preparation employed the immunoSEQ multiplex PCR assay. TCRdb holds this immuneACCESS table with in-frame rearrangements only. Some clones are missing; in checked studies, unresolved V genes explain under half, and the rest has no known cause. This sample gives some 270,000 clones in total; approximately 83% of them show up just once. In total, the top ten clones hold approximately 1% of the sample. The source material was PBMCs. The receptor set was obtained from a young woman in good health and CMV-seronegative.

The chain carries TRBV28 and TRBJ1-2; 7 bases line up with TRBD1. The CDR3 covers 15 residues. The ends lost 4 bases at V and 2 bases at J; junction bases unmatched: 7. Per the germline V gene, CDR1 is MDHEN and CDR2 is SYDVKM. The DNA of the CDR3 is TGTGCCAGCAGTTGGGCAACAGGGGCGAACTATGGCTACACCTTC. Amino acids: CASSWATGANYGYTF.

The chain couples TRBV19 to TRBJ2-2; D gene uncertain. The CDR3 spans 15 residues. Trimming removed 4 bases from V and 0 bases from J, with 9 bases in between. Germline V CDR1 and CDR2: LNHDA, SQIVND (reference sequence). The CDR3 loop reads CASSNAAANTGELFF. CDR3 DNA sequence: TGTGCCAGTAGTAATGCGGCCGCGAACACCGGGGAGCTGTTTTTT.

The CDR3 sequence: CASSGGQRWNTEAFF. CDR3 coding DNA: TGTGCCAGCAGTGGTGGCCAGAGGTGGAACACTGAAGCTTTCTTT. The chain employs TRBV25-1 and TRBJ1-1; D is unresolved. V was clipped by 4 bases and J by 1 base, with 13 bases between them. From germline, CDR1 is MGHDK and CDR2 SYGVNS. This CDR3 comprises 15 residues.

The chain employs TRBV13 and TRBJ1-2, with 7 positions matching TRBD1. Germline CDR1 PRHDT, CDR2 FYEKMQ (reference sequence). This CDR3 spans 14 amino acids. V lost 6 bases, J lost 4 bases, and 8 bases stayed unmatched. The CDR3 protein is CASSGPGGRYGYTF. The CDR3 DNA is TGTGCCAGCAGTGGCCCAGGGGGGCGCTATGGCTACACCTTC. Together with reference TRBV13 and TRBJ1-2, the CDR3 gives the full variable domain: AAGVIQSPRHLIKEKRETATLKCYPIPRHDTVYWYQQGPGQDPQFLISFYEKMQSDKGSIPDRFSAQQFSDYHSELNMSSLELGDSALYFCASSGPGGRYGYTFGSGTRLTVV.

The CDR3 DNA is TGCGCCAGCAGCTTGGGGTCTAGCGGAGACAGTCGGGATGAGCAGTTCTTC. Translation: CASSLGSSGDSRDEQFF. The chain uses TRBV5-1 and TRBJ2-1; 7 nucleotides agree with TRBD2. J was trimmed by 8 bases and V by 0 bases; bases with no gene match: 14. The length of the CDR3 is 17 residues. Per germline, CDR1 SGHRS and CDR2 YFSETQ.

The chain couples TRBV4-1 to TRBJ2-5, with a possible D match to TRBD2 (6 bases). The CDR3 length is 13 residues. Trimming removed 1 base at V and 11 bases at J, with 14 bases between. Germline lookup yields CDR1 MGHRA and CDR2 YSYEKL. This chain's CDR3 is CASSQAGGEKQYF. DNA for the CDR3: TGCGCCAGCAGCCAAGCCGGGGGAGAAAAACAGTACTTC.

This clone was seen just once. This rearrangement joins TRBV5-1 to TRBJ2-6; a possible D gene is TRBD1 (6 bases). Trimming left V 4 bases short and J 0 bases short, with 11 bases between. This CDR3 comprises 16 residues. From germline, CDR1 is SGHRS and CDR2 YFSETQ. CDR3 in amino acids: CASSGGGSSGANVLTF. CDR3 DNA: TGCGCCAGCAGCGGTGGGGGCAGCTCTGGGGCCAACGTCCTGACTTTC. Full variable domain (rest looked up from reference TRBV5-1 and TRBJ2-6): KAGVTQTPRYLIKTRGQQVTLSCSPISGHRSVSWYQQTPGQGLQFLFEYFSETQRNKGNFPGRFSGRQFSNSRSEMNVSTLELGDSALYLCASSGGGSSGANVLTFGAGSRLTVL.

The rearrangement uses TRBV6-6 and TRBJ2-7; weak D call: TRBD1 (6 bases). The germline V gene has CDR1 MNHNY and CDR2 SVGAGI (reference sequence). The CDR3 contains 13 residues. V was cut by 2 bases and J by 1 base, with 6 bases left in between. The CDR3 bases are TGTGCCAGCAGTTACGGACAGTCCTACGAGCAGTACTTC. This encodes CASSYGQSYEQYF.

This clone was seen a handful of times. The chain uses TRBV6-1 and TRBJ2-2; D is unclear. CDR3 length: 12 residues. V shed 8 bases and J shed 8 bases, with 12 bases lying between them. Germline CDR1 reads MNHNS; CDR2 reads SASEGT. This CDR3 is CASYSVVGELFF. The CDR3 DNA is TGTGCCAGCTATTCGGTGGTAGGGGAGCTGTTTTTT.

This clone was observed a single time. This rearrangement joins TRBV5-1 to TRBJ2-6; D call uncertain. The germline V and J ends were trimmed by 1 base and 2 bases, with 7 bases remaining between them. The CDR3 length is 15 residues. The V gene's germline CDR1 is SGHRS and CDR2 YFSETQ. Written as DNA, the CDR3 is TGCGCCAGCAGCTTGCGGGTAGCTGGGGCCAACGTCCTGACTTTC. Translated, it gives CASSLRVAGANVLTF.

The DNA of the CDR3 is TGTGCCACCCAGGGACATGTCTCTAACTATGGCTACACCTTC. Protein sequence: CATQGHVSNYGYTF. V usage is TRBV6-6 and J usage is TRBJ1-2, with D possibly matching TRBD1 (6 bases). The length of the CDR3 is 14 residues. The ends were cut back, 10 bases at V and 0 bases at J, with 15 bases in the middle. CDR1 is MNHNY, CDR2 SVGAGI, per germline (reference sequence).

The CDR3 DNA sequence: TGTGCCACCTTCACCGGGACTAGCCACACAGATACGCAGTATTTT. Its translation is CATFTGTSHTDTQYF. The V gene is TRBV15, the J gene TRBJ2-3; the match to TRBD2 covers 9 bases. V was pared by 8 bases and J by 2 bases, with 8 bases of the junction left unmatched. The CDR3 sequence is 15 residues long. Germline values: CDR1 LNHNV, CDR2 YYDKDF (reference sequence).

The chain's CDR3 is CASSENAYLGYEQYF. CDR3 bases: TGTGCCAGCAGTGAAAACGCTTATCTAGGTTACGAGCAGTACTTC. The gene calls are TRBV6-1 and TRBJ2-7; no firm D call. The CDR3 consists of 15 residues. Germline V gives CDR1 MNHNS, CDR2 SASEGT. Deletions cut 2 bases from V and 4 bases from J, with 15 bases between.